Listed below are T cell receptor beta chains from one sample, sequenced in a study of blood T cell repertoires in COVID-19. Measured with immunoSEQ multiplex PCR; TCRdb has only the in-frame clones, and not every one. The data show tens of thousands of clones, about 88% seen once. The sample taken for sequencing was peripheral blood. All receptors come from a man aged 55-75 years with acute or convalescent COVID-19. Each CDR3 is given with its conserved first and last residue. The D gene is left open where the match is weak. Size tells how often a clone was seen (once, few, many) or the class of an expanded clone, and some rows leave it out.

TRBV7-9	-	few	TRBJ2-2	TGTGCCAGCAGCTTTATCGGGGAGCTGTTTTTT	CASSFIGELFF
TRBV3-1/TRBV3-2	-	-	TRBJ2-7	TGTGCCAGCAGCCCAGCCGTGGGCTCAGGCTACGAGCAGTACTTC	CASSPAVGSGYEQYF
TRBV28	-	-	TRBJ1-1	TGTGCCAGCAGTTCAGGGACACCCAACACTGAAGCTTTCTTT	CASSSGTPNTEAFF
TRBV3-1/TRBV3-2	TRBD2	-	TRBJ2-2	TGTGCCAGCAGCCGCACGCGCCTTAACATAGCGGGGGGGTCCGGGGAGCTGTTTTTT	CASSRTRLNIAGGSGELFF
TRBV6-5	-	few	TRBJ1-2	TGTGCCAGCAGTTACGAGGGTGGAGGGTATGGCTACACCTTC	CASSYEGGGYGYTF
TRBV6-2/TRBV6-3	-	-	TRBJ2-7	TGTGCCAGCAGATACGACAGTACCTACGAGCAGTACTTC	CASRYDSTYEQYF
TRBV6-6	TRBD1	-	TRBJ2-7	TGTGCCAGCAGTCACGGACAGGACTACGAGCAGTACTTC	CASSHGQDYEQYF
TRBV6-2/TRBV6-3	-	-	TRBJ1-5	TGTGCCAGCAGTTACTTGAACATTGGTAGGGGCGTAGGGCGCAATCAGCCCCAGCATTTT	CASSYLNIGRGVGRNQPQHF
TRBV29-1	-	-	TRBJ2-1	TGCAGCGTTGAAGATCCCGGTGCTGAGCAGTTCTTC	CSVEDPGAEQFF
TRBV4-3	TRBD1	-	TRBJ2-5	TGCGCCAGCAGCCAAGTCCCTTTAGGCAGGGGGTATACCCAAGAGACCCAGTACTTC	CASSQVPLGRGYTQETQYF
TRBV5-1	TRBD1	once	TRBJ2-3	TGCGCCAGCAGCCCGGCTGGGACAGGGGGCCTCACAGATACGCAGTATTTT	CASSPAGTGGLTDTQYF
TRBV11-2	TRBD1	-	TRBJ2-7	TGTGCCAGCAGCTTAGTTTCGACAGGGCAAGGAGAGCAGTACTTC	CASSLVSTGQGEQYF
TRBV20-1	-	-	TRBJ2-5	TGCAGTGCTAGTCCTCCCAGGGTCGAAGAGACCCAGTACTTC	CSASPPRVEETQYF
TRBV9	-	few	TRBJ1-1	TGTGCCAGCAGCGAGGGGCAGAGACCCACTGAAGCTTTCTTT	CASSEGQRPTEAFF
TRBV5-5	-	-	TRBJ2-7	TGTGCCAGCAGCTTGGGACGGGAAGTCTACGAGCAGTACTTC	CASSLGREVYEQYF
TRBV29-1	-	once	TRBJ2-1	TGCAGCGTTGACTTAGGGGTAGAGTCCTACAATGAGCAGTTCTTC	CSVDLGVESYNEQFF
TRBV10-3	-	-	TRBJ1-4	TGTGCCATCAGTGACAGGGGAAATGAAAAACTGTTTTTT	CAISDRGNEKLFF
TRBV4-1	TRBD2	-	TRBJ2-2	TGCGCCAGCAGCCAAGAACCGCTAGCGGGAGTCCCCGGGGAGCTGTTTTTT	CASSQEPLAGVPGELFF